Listed here are 23 T cell receptor beta chains from one sample, sequenced in a study of a mutant IDH1 vaccine in newly diagnosed glioma listed by TCRdb under 2021. Antigens for these TCRs are unknown. Library construction relied on the immunoSEQ multiplex PCR assay. Imported from immuneACCESS, the table was reduced by TCRdb to in-frame sequences with V and J called. These copies leave out some clones; in studies compared against another copy, an unresolved V gene accounts for under half, and the cause of the remainder is not known. This sample lists 25,000 to 35,000 clones; more than 75% were detected once. The biggest ten clones account for around 2.5% of the sample. Reading the label with the study, this specimen's time point is: week 23, last vaccination. A 20-mer mutant IDH1 peptide at 300 micrograms in Montanide made up each vaccine dose, which was injected subcutaneously together with topical imiquimod.

This sample comprised PBMCs, obtained from a glioma patient whose treatment included an IDH1 peptide vaccine. The receptors shown here come from a man between 35 and 55 years old with glioma.

The CDR3 sequence: CATSGEKDFQPQHF. The CDR3, as DNA: TGTGCCACCAGCGGCGAGAAGGATTTCCAGCCCCAGCATTTT. The V call is TRBV15, the J call TRBJ1-5; D is unresolved. The CDR3 has 14 residues. Trimming removed 5 bases from V and 7 bases from J, with 15 bases in between. Germline values: CDR1 LNHNV, CDR2 YYDKDF (reference sequence).

The genes are TRBV5-6 and TRBJ2-3; D possibly corresponds to TRBD2 (5 bases). From germline, CDR1 is SGHDT and CDR2 YYEEEE. Trimming removed 6 bases from V and 6 bases from J, with 17 bases in between. The CDR3 runs to 14 residues. In DNA form, the CDR3 reads TGTGCCAGCACGCGTCCCACTTCGGGGGATACGCAGTATTTT. Its protein product is CASTRPTSGDTQYF.

V and J are TRBV29-1 and TRBJ2-2; 10 nucleotides agree with TRBD2. Germline CDR1 reads SQVTM; CDR2 reads ANQGSEA. This CDR3 has 13 residues. After removal of 6 bases from V and 6 bases from J, the junction contained 4 bases not matched to a gene. The CDR3 here is CSVSSGRAGELFF. For the CDR3, the DNA is TGCAGCGTATCCAGCGGGAGGGCCGGGGAGCTGTTTTTT.

The chain couples TRBV30 to TRBJ1-2, with D possibly matching TRBD1 (5 bases). The CDR3 totals 12 residues. V shed 7 bases and J shed 4 bases, with 13 bases lying between them. Germline V CDR1 and CDR2: GTSNPN, SVGIG (reference sequence). CDR3 sequence: CASQAGLYGYTF. The DNA for the CDR3 is TGTGCCTCTCAGGCGGGACTCTATGGCTACACCTTC.

CDR3 amino acids: CASSQVGTGLSGLGGYTF. The CDR3 bases are TGTGCCAGCAGCCAAGTAGGGACAGGGCTTAGTGGGTTAGGTGGCTACACCTTC. The chain carries TRBV4-2 and TRBJ1-2, with 9 nucleotides matching TRBD1. Per germline, CDR1 LGHNA and CDR2 YNFKEQ. The CDR3 is 18 amino acids. Germline trimming cut 1 base from V and 7 bases from J; bases unmatched to any gene: 16.

DNA for the CDR3: TGTGCCAGCTCACCGGGGGCCTCTGGAGAAAAACTGTTTTTT. Translation gives CASSPGASGEKLFF. This chain connects TRBV18 to TRBJ1-4; D is perhaps TRBD1 (6 bases). The CDR3 has 14 amino acids. The germline CDR1 and CDR2 sequences are KGHSH and LQKENI. V lost 3 bases, J lost 8 bases, and 13 bases lay in between. The variable domain in full, with the rest retrieved from reference TRBV18 and TRBJ1-4, is NAGVMQNPRHLVRRRGQEARLRCSPMKGHSHVYWYRQLPEEGLKFMVYLQKENIIDESGMPKERFSAEFPKEGPSILRIQQVVRGDSAAYFCASSPGASGEKLFFGSGTQLSVL.

By frequency in the sample, this clone is large. DNA for the CDR3: TGCGCCAGCAGCTTAGAACTTATATCGGATGGCTACACCTTC. This gives the protein CASSLELISDGYTF. The V and J genes are TRBV5-1 and TRBJ1-2; D gene ambiguous. CDR1 is SGHRS and CDR2 is YFSETQ in the germline V gene. Between the trimmed V and J ends, which lost 2 bases and 6 bases, there was a span of 14 bases. The CDR3 has 14 residues.

The chain couples TRBV6-5 to TRBJ1-1; maybe TRBD1 (5 bases). Germline lookup yields CDR1 MNHEY and CDR2 SVGAGI. Trimming pared 0 bases from V and 7 bases from J, leaving 15 bases between. The length of the CDR3 is 15 residues. CDR3 residues: CASSYSSVGQGEAFF. The CDR3 DNA reads TGTGCCAGCAGTTACTCGAGCGTGGGGCAAGGTGAAGCTTTCTTT.

V usage is TRBV4-2 and J usage is TRBJ2-1, with 10 bases that match TRBD2. Germline assignment: CDR1 LGHNA and CDR2 YNFKEQ. Trimming took 4 bases from V and 3 from J; bases not matched to a gene: 6. The CDR3 is 16 amino acids. Here the CDR3 reads CASSLGTSVNYNEQFF. The CDR3 DNA follows: TGTGCCAGCAGCCTGGGGACTAGCGTTAACTACAATGAGCAGTTCTTC.

The chain couples TRBV19 to TRBJ2-7; TRBD2 aligns across 7 bases. Losses at the gene ends were 3 bases for V and 4 bases for J; bases not matched to a gene: 9. The CDR3 has 15 residues. Germline CDR1 reads LNHDA; CDR2 reads SQIVND (reference sequence). In DNA, the CDR3 is TGTGCCAGTAGTATGCGTCGGGACTATCGTTACGAGCAGTACTTC. This gives the protein CASSMRRDYRYEQYF.

V usage is TRBV20-1 and J usage is TRBJ2-7; D unresolved. Deletions cut 3 bases from V and 3 bases from J, with 6 bases between. This CDR3 is built from 11 residues. The germline V gene has CDR1 DFQATT and CDR2 SNEGSKA (reference sequence). The CDR3 coding sequence is TGCAGTGCTAGGGACGGCTACGAGCAGTACTTC. It is translated as CSARDGYEQYF.

The rearrangement joins TRBV6-6 to TRBJ1-2, with D tentatively TRBD1 (6 bases). Trimming stripped 2 bases from V and 1 base from J, with 8 bases between. Looked up from germline, CDR1 is MNHNY and CDR2 is SVGAGI (reference sequence). The length of the CDR3 is 14 residues. As DNA, the CDR3 is TGTGCCAGCAGTTACCTAGGGGGTAACTATGGCTACACCTTC. Protein: CASSYLGGNYGYTF.

The chain uses TRBV11-2 and TRBJ1-1, with D possibly matching TRBD1 (5 bases). Germline lookup yields CDR1 SGHAT and CDR2 FQNNGV. Between the trimmed V and J ends, which lost 0 bases and 1 base, there was a span of 12 bases. The CDR3 runs 16 residues. The CDR3 protein is CASSLEAPGTNTEAFF. The CDR3 nucleotides read TGTGCCAGCAGCTTAGAGGCGCCGGGGACGAACACTGAAGCTTTCTTT.

CDR3 in DNA: TGTGCCAGCAAGGGACTGGGGAGTTCAAGCTCCTACGAGCAGTACTTC. Residues: CASKGLGSSSSYEQYF. This chain joins TRBV25-1 and TRBJ2-7, with D perhaps TRBD2 (6 bases). V was pared by 7 bases and J by 0 bases, with 19 bases between. Germline values: CDR1 MGHDK, CDR2 SYGVNS. The CDR3 extends over 16 amino acids.

The V gene is TRBV9, the J gene TRBJ2-7; the D gene is possibly TRBD1 (5 bases). There are 13 residues in the CDR3. The V and J ends lost 0 bases and 5 bases respectively, with 9 bases between them. Germline V gene sequence: CDR1 SGDLS, CDR2 YYNGEE. The CDR3: CASSVGEGDEQYF. CDR3 DNA sequence: TGTGCCAGCAGCGTAGGGGAAGGGGACGAGCAGTACTTC.

The V and J genes are TRBV7-8 and TRBJ1-1; 8 bases match TRBD1. This CDR3 comprises 14 residues. V gave up 5 bases and J gave up 3 bases; unmatched junction bases: 5. Germline V gene lookup returns CDR1 SGHVS and CDR2 FQNEAQ. The CDR3 loop is CASSRTGKYTEAFF. CDR3 in DNA: TGTGCCAGCAGCCGGACAGGGAAGTACACTGAAGCTTTCTTT.

The gene calls are TRBV11-3 and TRBJ2-1; D unresolved. Per the germline V gene, CDR1 is SGHNT and CDR2 is YENEEA. V was clipped by 0 bases and J by 3 bases, with 3 bases between them. There are 13 residues in the CDR3. The CDR3 protein is CASSLESYNEQFF. CDR3 bases: TGTGCCAGCAGCTTAGAAAGCTACAATGAGCAGTTCTTC. The full variable domain, completed using reference TRBV11-3 and TRBJ2-1, is EAGVVQSPRYKIIEKKQPVAFWCNPISGHNTLYWYLQNLGQGPELLIRYENEEAVDDSQLPKDRFSAERLKGVDSTLKIQPAELGDSAVYLCASSLESYNEQFFGPGTRLTVL.

V and J are TRBV25-1 and TRBJ2-7; 10 bases fit TRBD1. The length of the CDR3 is 12 residues. Trimming cost V 6 bases and J 13 bases; bases outside gene matches: 9. The germline gives CDR1 MGHDK, CDR2 SYGVNS. For the CDR3, the DNA is TGTGCCAGCAGGGGGACAGGGGTCTCCTTTTACTTC. Amino acid sequence: CASRGTGVSFYF.

The chain combines TRBV6-6 with TRBJ1-3; TRBD1 agrees at 11 bases. The CDR3 sequence is 13 residues long. Per germline, CDR1 MNHNY and CDR2 SVGAGI (reference sequence). V lost 10 bases and J lost 5; bases outside the gene matches: 4. CDR3 DNA: TGTGCCACCGGGACAGGGGGAAGAAACACCATATATTTT. This gives the protein CATGTGGRNTIYF.

This clone showed up just a few times. V is TRBV23-1 and J is TRBJ1-3, with a weak D call TRBD1 (5 bases). TRBV23-1 is placed among ORFs of uncertain function. The CDR3 consists of 14 residues. The ends were cut back, 2 bases at V and 0 bases at J, with 5 bases in the middle. In nucleotides, the CDR3 is TGCGCCAGCAGTCAAGACAGCTCTGGAAACACCATATATTTT. This gives the protein CASSQDSSGNTIYF.

In this sample, this clone turned up once. This sequence joins TRBV10-3 and TRBJ1-1; 9 bases agree with TRBD1. Trimming took 2 bases from V and 1 from J; bases not matched to a gene: 5. The CDR3 totals 16 residues. The germline V gene encodes CDR1 ENHRY and CDR2 SYGVKD. CDR3 DNA: TGTGCCATCAGTGAGCGCCCGGGACAGGGGAACACTGAAGCTTTCTTT. Protein product: CAISERPGQGNTEAFF.

The chain joins TRBV7-8 to TRBJ1-4, with D tentatively TRBD1 (6 bases). Germline V gene lookup returns CDR1 SGHVS and CDR2 FQNEAQ. Trimming removed 4 bases at V and 6 bases at J, with 12 bases between. CDR3 length: 14 residues. The CDR3 region is CASSYREGDEKLFF. The CDR3, as DNA: TGTGCCAGCAGCTACAGGGAGGGGGATGAAAAACTGTTTTTT.

The V gene is TRBV25-1, the J gene TRBJ2-3; 12 nucleotides match TRBD1. V dropped 6 bases and J dropped 4; count of bases not matched to a gene: 5. Germline CDR1 is MGHDK and CDR2 is SYGVNS. The CDR3 extends over 15 amino acids. Written as DNA, the CDR3 is TGTGCCAGCAGCATCCGGGACAGGGGGCCAGATACGCAGTATTTT. It specifies CASSIRDRGPDTQYF.